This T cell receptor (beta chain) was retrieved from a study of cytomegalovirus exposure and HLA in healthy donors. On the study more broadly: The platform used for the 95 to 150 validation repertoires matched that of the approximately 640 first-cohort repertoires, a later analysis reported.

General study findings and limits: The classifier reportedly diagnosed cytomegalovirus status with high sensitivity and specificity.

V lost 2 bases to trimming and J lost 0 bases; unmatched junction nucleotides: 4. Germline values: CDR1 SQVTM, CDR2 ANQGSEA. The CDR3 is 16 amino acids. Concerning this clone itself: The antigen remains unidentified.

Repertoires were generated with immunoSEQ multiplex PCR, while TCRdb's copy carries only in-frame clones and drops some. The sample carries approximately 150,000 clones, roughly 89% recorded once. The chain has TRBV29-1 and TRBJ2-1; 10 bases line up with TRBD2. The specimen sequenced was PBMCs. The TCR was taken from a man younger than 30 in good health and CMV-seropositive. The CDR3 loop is CSVEKAGGSSYNEQFF. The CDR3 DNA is TGCAGCGTTGAAAAAGCGGGGGGGAGCTCCTACAATGAGCAGTTCTTC.